This passage covers 3 T cell receptor beta chains from one sample sequenced in a study of early T cells in non-severe SARS-CoV-2 infection. One entry per CDR3 protein results from TCRdb running MiXCR on the 5' RACE reads. Here the sample spans more than 95,000 distinct CDR3 sequences, 11% being singletons. The source was whole blood, collected at baseline. The receptors originated from an adult who was a healthcare worker with PCR-confirmed SARS-CoV-2 infection or an uninfected control (not recorded which).

This clonotype was recorded many times. This rearrangement joins TRBV3-1 to TRBJ2-1, with 10 nucleotides matching TRBD1. Germline V gene data show CDR1 as LGHDT and CDR2 as YNNKEL (reference sequence). Trimming removed 6 bases from V and 6 bases from J; junction bases left unmatched: 8. CDR3 length: 15 amino acids. CDR3: CASRRRTGGGNEQFF. In DNA form, the CDR3 reads TGTGCCAGCAGGCGACGGACAGGGGGAGGCAATGAGCAGTTCTTC.

V is TRBV7-2 and J is TRBJ2-2; D is undetermined. The CDR3 has 13 residues. The germline CDR1 and CDR2 sequences are SGHTA and FQGNSA. V lost 0 bases and J lost 4, with 3 bases in between. CDR3 in DNA: TGTGCCAGCAGCTTAGCCACCACCGGGGAGCTGTTTTTT. Its translation: CASSLATTGELFF.

The sample holds a few counts of this clonotype. The rearrangement uses TRBV4-1 and TRBJ2-1; D remains ambiguous. CDR1 is MGHRA, CDR2 YSYEKL, per germline. Trimming removed 3 bases from V and 12 bases from J, with 9 bases in between. The CDR3 is 11 amino acids. The CDR3 bases are TGCGCCAGCAGCCAGGCCGGGCGGCAGTTCTTC. It translates to CASSQAGRQFF.